The next 11 T cell receptor beta chains were all read from a single sample in a study of CD8 T cells in Susac syndrome. With random hexamers, reverse transcription was performed on about 0.45 to 1 ug of RNA. TCRdb processed the immunoSEQ multiplex PCR reads anew with MiXCR; each CDR3 protein has one entry. The sample yields around 170,000 distinct CDR3 sequences, 92% seen once. The material sequenced was CD4+ T cells from PBMCs. The receptors were gathered from a human donor in good health.

The chain carries TRBV5-1 and TRBJ2-7; either TRBD1 or TRBD2 may supply D (6 bases each). Trimming cost V 1 base and J 3 bases, with 14 bases left between them. The CDR3 has 15 residues. Germline V gene data show CDR1 as SGHRS and CDR2 as YFSETQ. The CDR3 coding sequence is TGCGCCAGCAGCTTGACCGGGGGCATAGGCTACGAGCAGTACTTC. As protein: CASSLTGGIGYEQYF.

This rearrangement joins TRBV7-2 to TRBJ2-3; 7 bases match TRBD1. Germline assignment: CDR1 SGHTA and CDR2 FQGNSA. Trimming at V came to 3 bases and at J to 0 bases, leaving 3 bases not matched to a gene. This CDR3 is 15 amino acids long. Here the CDR3 DNA reads TGTGCCAGCAGCTTGAGACAGGGCAGCACAGATACGCAGTATTTT. Its translation: CASSLRQGSTDTQYF.

This chain links TRBV19 with TRBJ1-1, with TRBD1 matching over 7 bases. This CDR3 comprises 14 residues. V shed 2 bases and J 2 bases; nucleotides not matched to a gene: 2. Germline lookup yields CDR1 LNHDA and CDR2 SQIVND (reference sequence). CDR3 sequence reads: CASSILGGNTEAFF. DNA for the CDR3: TGTGCCAGTAGTATACTAGGGGGCAACACTGAAGCTTTCTTT.

This chain uses TRBV19 with TRBJ1-2; maybe TRBD1 (5 bases). The germline CDR1 and CDR2 sequences are LNHDA and SQIVND (reference sequence). CDR3 length equals 15 residues. The V and J ends lost 4 bases and 0 bases respectively, with 12 bases between them. CDR3 nucleotide sequence: TGTGCCAGTAGTAGCCTTGGGACCGCTAACTATGGCTACACCTTC. Translated, it gives CASSSLGTANYGYTF. Full variable domain (missing parts from reference TRBV19 and TRBJ1-2): DGGITQSPKYLFRKEGQNVTLSCEQNLNHDAMYWYRQDPGQGLRLIYYSQIVNDFQKGDIAEGYSVSREKKESFPLTVTSAQKNPTAFYLCASSSLGTANYGYTFGSGTRLTVV.

For the CDR3, the DNA is TGTGCCAGCAGCTTCTACGGGGTTGGAGAGACCCAGTACTTC. This codes for CASSFYGVGETQYF. The chain combines TRBV13 with TRBJ2-5; D perhaps matches TRBD2 (5 bases). This CDR3 is 14 amino acids long. Trimming pared 3 bases from V and 4 bases from J, leaving 12 bases between. CDR1 PRHDT and CDR2 FYEKMQ come from the germline V gene (reference sequence).

This CDR3 reads CSASLGLAGVFLPDTQYF. CDR3 DNA: TGCAGTGCTAGCCTTGGACTAGCGGGGGTTTTCCTTCCGGATACGCAGTATTTT. The rearrangement joins TRBV20-1 to TRBJ2-3; TRBD2 agrees at 13 bases. Unmatched junction bases numbered 15, after V lost 3 bases and J lost 6 bases. The germline CDR1 and CDR2 sequences are DFQATT and SNEGSKA (reference sequence). This CDR3 spans 18 amino acids.

The chain uses TRBV10-1 and TRBJ2-3; 7 bases match TRBD2. Germline V gene lookup returns CDR1 WNHNN and CDR2 SYGVQD (reference sequence). V shed 3 bases and J 7 bases; nucleotides not matched to a gene: 4. CDR3 length: 13 amino acids. The CDR3 protein is CASSEGDYHTQYF. CDR3 sequence (DNA): TGCGCCAGCAGTGAAGGGGACTACCATACGCAGTATTTT.

The chain combines TRBV6-2 or TRBV6-3 with TRBJ1-1; no clear D. The CDR3 is made up of 14 amino acids. The V gene lost 0 bases and the J gene lost 1 base, with 6 bases spanning the gap. Germline CDR1 MNHEY, CDR2 SVGEGT. The CDR3 bases are TGTGCCAGCAGTTACTCGGGGAGGAACACTGAAGCTTTCTTT. Protein sequence: CASSYSGRNTEAFF.

Here the CDR3 reads CASSYPTRGRVKAEQYF. The DNA of the CDR3 is TGTGCCAGCAGTTACCCCACTCGGGGCAGGGTGAAGGCCGAGCAGTACTTC. V is TRBV6-5 and J is TRBJ2-7; D is perhaps TRBD1 or TRBD2 (5 bases each). The CDR3 spans 17 residues. Trimming cost V 2 bases and J 6 bases, with 23 bases left between them. From germline, CDR1 is MNHEY and CDR2 SVGAGI.

The chain employs TRBV27 and TRBJ2-7; the match to TRBD1 covers 10 bases. Looked up from germline, CDR1 is MNHEY and CDR2 is SMNVEV (reference sequence). The CDR3 is made up of 13 amino acids. V gave up 5 bases and J gave up 7 bases; unmatched junction bases: 5. The CDR3 here is CASSGTGVREQYF. The CDR3 region has the DNA TGTGCCAGCAGTGGGACAGGGGTGAGGGAGCAGTACTTC.

The chain links TRBV5-6 to TRBJ2-6; TRBD1 matches at 7 bases. After removal of 3 bases from V and 2 bases from J, the junction contained 8 bases not matched to a gene. CDR3 length equals 17 residues. Germline assignment: CDR1 SGHDT and CDR2 YYEEEE. The CDR3 DNA sequence: TGTGCCAGCAGCTGGATACCAACAGGGGCTGGGGCCAACGTCCTGACTTTC. It is translated as CASSWIPTGAGANVLTF.